The rows below give T cell receptor beta chains drawn from one sample of a study of monozygotic twins with inflammatory bowel disease. TCRdb reprocessed the 5' RACE reads; each CDR3 protein has one entry and no DNA is given. The sample has about 380,000 distinct CDR3 sequences. Sequenced input: blood. The receptors come from a human donor with ulcerative colitis or Crohn's disease, or a healthy co-twin of an affected twin (not recorded which). Both conserved end residues are part of each CDR3.

>TRBJ2-1|TRBV6-1
CASHSVGYNEQFF
>TRBJ1-1|TRBV6-5
CASSYYRENTEAFF
>TRBJ2-1|TRBV20-1
CSAATTGPGVGDEQFF
>TRBJ2-3|TRBV9
CASSDTLSQNTDTQYF
>TRBJ2-7|TRBV27
CASSLSRGPGPIYEQYF
>TRBJ1-5|TRBV6-2/TRBV6-3
CASTGDSVGQPQHF
>TRBJ2-2|TRBV5-5
CASTRGGNLDTGELFF
>TRBJ2-2|TRBV30
CAWSKIRDRVRTGELFF
>TRBJ2-6|TRBV9
CASSPRGTGVSGANVLTF
>TRBJ2-3|TRBV5-1
CASRLLAGGTDTQYF
>TRBJ2-2|TRBV15
CATSRDAGELFF
>TRBJ2-3|TRBV20-1
CSAPTTGLGRTDTQYF
>TRBJ2-3|TRBV7-3
CASRGLAGTSDTQYF
>TRBJ1-1|TRBV3-1
CASSDYRVSNTEAFF
>TRBJ1-6|TRBV12-3/TRBV12-4
CASSFGFSPLHF
>TRBJ2-3|TRBV7-2
CASSFGRGSTDTQYF
>TRBJ2-2|TRBV12-3/TRBV12-4
CASRSQGSNTGELFF
>TRBJ2-1|TRBV9
CASSTLTGVEQFF
>TRBJ2-1|TRBV10-2
CATDRDSFNEQFF
>TRBJ2-3|TRBV5-1
CASSLAGRGGTDTQYF
>TRBJ1-6|TRBV30
CARRDSRSSPLHF
>TRBJ2-1|TRBV6-5
CASRYHGSYNEQFF
>TRBJ2-5|TRBV4-2
CASSRQQEQETQYF
>TRBJ2-7|TRBV6-1
CASRTGTGWSYEQYF
>TRBJ2-2|TRBV28
CASSLWSGNTGELFF
>TRBJ1-1|TRBV24-1
CATSGDRGGSNTEAFF
>TRBJ2-3|TRBV20-1
CSAVHQGARRDTQYF
>TRBJ2-7|TRBV6-2/TRBV6-3
CASSDLAGHSYEQYF
>TRBJ2-7|TRBV7-6
CASSLAVGQEYYEQYF
>TRBJ2-3|TRBV5-1
CASSFLPPGQGTDTQYF
>TRBJ2-1|TRBV9
CASSATSGVGEQFF
>TRBJ2-7|TRBV6-2/TRBV6-3
CASSWGAFYEQYF
>TRBJ2-1|TRBV9
CASSAGDGSSYNEQFF
>TRBJ1-5|TRBV20-1
CSATYAGGAYQPQHF
>TRBJ2-7|TRBV28
CDSSSPGLAWEQYF
>TRBJ1-1|TRBV10-3
CAISESTARAFF
>TRBJ1-1|TRBV20-1
CSVQGRDTEAFF
>TRBJ2-3|TRBV19
CASSMGYEGPDTQYF
>TRBJ2-4|TRBV6-1
CASSRGGGSVKNIQYF
>TRBJ1-1|TRBV12-3/TRBV12-4
CASSLRTGTEAFF
>TRBJ2-1|TRBV12-3/TRBV12-4
CASTLRRNEQFF
>TRBJ2-1|TRBV28
CASGSSYNEQFF
>TRBJ2-5|TRBV5-1
CASSPRQGALEGETQYF
>TRBJ1-3|TRBV7-2
CASSSRGAGNTIYF
>TRBJ1-2|TRBV20-1
CSARTTGPQRGRGYTF
>TRBJ2-3|TRBV6-5
CASSYGGTGADTQYF
>TRBJ2-5|TRBV20-1
CSADRRESQETQYF
>TRBJ2-1|TRBV7-9
CASSPNLSGGVYNEQFF